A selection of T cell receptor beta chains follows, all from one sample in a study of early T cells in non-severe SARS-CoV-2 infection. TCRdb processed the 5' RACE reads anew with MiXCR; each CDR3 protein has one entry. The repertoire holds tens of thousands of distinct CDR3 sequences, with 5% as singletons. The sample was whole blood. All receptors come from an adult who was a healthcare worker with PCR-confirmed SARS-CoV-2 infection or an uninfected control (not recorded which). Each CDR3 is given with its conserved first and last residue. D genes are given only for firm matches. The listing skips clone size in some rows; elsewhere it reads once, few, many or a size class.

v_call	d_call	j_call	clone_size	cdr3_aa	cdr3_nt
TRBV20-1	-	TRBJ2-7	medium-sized	CSASGESNEQYF	TGCAGTGCTTCCGGGGAAAGCAACGAGCAGTACTTC
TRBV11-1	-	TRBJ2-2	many	CASSPDPGELFF	TGTGCCAGCAGCCCAGATCCCGGGGAGCTGTTTTTT
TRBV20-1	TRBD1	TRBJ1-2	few	CSGDRGRGYTF	TGCAGTGGGGACAGGGGAAGGGGCTACACCTTC
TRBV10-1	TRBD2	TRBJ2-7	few	CASSESSGGHEQYF	TGCGCCAGCAGTGAGTCGTCGGGGGGGCACGAGCAGTACTTC
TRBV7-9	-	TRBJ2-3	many	CASSSYRARTDTQYF	TGTGCCAGCAGCTCCTACCGGGCCCGCACAGATACGCAGTATTTT
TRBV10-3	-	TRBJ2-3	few	CAISETSPTQYF	TGTGCCATCAGTGAGACCTCTCCTACGCAGTATTTT
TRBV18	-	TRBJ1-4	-	CASSSRAKRGKLFF	TGTGCCAGCTCATCCCGGGCTAAGAGGGGAAAACTGTTTTTT
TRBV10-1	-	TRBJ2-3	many	CASSEYWDSASTDTQYF	TGCGCCAGCAGTGAGTACTGGGACTCCGCCAGCACAGATACGCAGTATTTT
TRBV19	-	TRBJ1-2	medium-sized	CASNTTSAGAYGYTF	TGTGCCAGTAATACCACTTCGGCAGGGGCCTATGGCTACACCTTC
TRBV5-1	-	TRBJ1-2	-	CASSSPRQGYGYTF	TGCGCCAGCAGTTCACCGAGGCAGGGATATGGCTACACCTTC
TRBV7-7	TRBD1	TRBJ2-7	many	CASSPTPGGGEQYF	TGTGCTAGCAGCCCGACCCCAGGGGGCGGCGAGCAGTACTTC
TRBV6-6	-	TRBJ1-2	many	CASSYSGEDYGYTF	TGTGCCAGCAGTTACTCCGGGGAGGACTATGGCTACACCTTC
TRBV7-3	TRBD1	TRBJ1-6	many	CASSRPTGSSYNSPLHF	TGTGCCAGCAGCAGACCGACAGGGAGCTCCTATAATTCACCCCTCCACTTT
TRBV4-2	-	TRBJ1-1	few	CASSQGRAMNTEAFF	TGTGCCAGCAGCCAAGGGCGGGCTATGAACACTGAAGCTTTCTTT
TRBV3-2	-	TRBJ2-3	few	CASSPVKRLAGSTDTQYF	TGTGCCAGCAGCCCCGTTAAACGCCTAGCGGGAAGCACAGATACGCAGTATTTT
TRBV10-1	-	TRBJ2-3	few	CASSESQIWTADTQYF	TGCGCCAGCAGTGAGTCGCAGATTTGGACAGCAGATACGCAGTATTTT
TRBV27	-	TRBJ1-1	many	CASRKGTLNTEAFF	TGTGCCAGCAGAAAGGGGACCCTGAACACTGAAGCTTTCTTT
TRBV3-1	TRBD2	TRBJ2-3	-	CASSQVARGGQTQYF	TGTGCCAGCAGCCAAGTTGCGCGGGGGGGCCAGACGCAGTATTTT
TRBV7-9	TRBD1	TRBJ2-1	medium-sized	CASSLMGQSFNEQFF	TGTGCCAGCAGCTTAATGGGACAGAGTTTCAATGAGCAGTTCTTC
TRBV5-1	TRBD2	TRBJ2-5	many	CASSLGLAGGRNQETQYF	TGCGCCAGCAGCTTGGGACTAGCGGGGGGGCGGAATCAAGAGACCCAGTACTTC
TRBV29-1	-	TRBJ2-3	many	CSVGVASADTQYF	TGCAGCGTTGGAGTAGCATCGGCAGATACGCAGTATTTT
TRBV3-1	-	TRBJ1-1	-	CASSSNYGFSEAFF	TGTGCCAGCAGCTCAAACTACGGCTTTTCTGAAGCTTTCTTT
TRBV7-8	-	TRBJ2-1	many	CASSRAADNEQFF	TGTGCCAGCAGCCGAGCAGCGGACAATGAGCAGTTCTTC
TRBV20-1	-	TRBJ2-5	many	CSAPRGGPQETQYF	TGCAGTGCCCCTAGGGGGGGGCCACAAGAGACCCAGTACTTC
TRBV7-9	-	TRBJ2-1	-	CASSLRGRGPEQFF	TGTGCCAGCAGCTTAAGGGGCAGGGGACCTGAGCAGTTCTTC
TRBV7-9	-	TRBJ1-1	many	CASRRGVNTEAFF	TGTGCCAGCAGACGAGGGGTGAACACTGAAGCTTTCTTT
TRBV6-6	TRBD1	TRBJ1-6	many	CATGTGNNSPLHF	TGTGCCACCGGGACAGGGAATAATTCACCCCTCCACTTT
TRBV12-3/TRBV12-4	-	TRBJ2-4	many	CASSPDRVENIQYF	TGTGCCAGCAGTCCCGACAGAGTTGAAAACATTCAGTACTTC
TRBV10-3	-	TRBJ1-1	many	CAIREGNTEAFF	TGTGCCATCAGGGAAGGTAACACTGAAGCTTTCTTT
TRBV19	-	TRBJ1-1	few	CASKGNTEAFF	TGTGCCAGTAAGGGGAACACTGAAGCTTTCTTT
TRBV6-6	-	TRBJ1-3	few	CASRGNRDSGNTIYF	TGTGCCAGCAGAGGGAACAGGGACTCTGGAAACACCATATATTTT
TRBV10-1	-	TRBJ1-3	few	CASSDMASSSGNTIYF	TGCGCCAGCAGTGACATGGCCTCGTCCTCTGGAAACACCATATATTTT
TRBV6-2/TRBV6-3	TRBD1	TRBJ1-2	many	CASSWDRYGYTF	TGTGCCAGCAGTTGGGACAGATATGGCTACACCTTC
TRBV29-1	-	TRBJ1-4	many	CSVPGTGYEKLFF	TGCAGCGTCCCGGGAACGGGGTATGAAAAACTGTTTTTT
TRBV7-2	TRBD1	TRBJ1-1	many	CASSWTGGTEAFF	TGTGCCAGCAGCTGGACAGGGGGCACTGAAGCTTTCTTT
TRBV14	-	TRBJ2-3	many	CASSPTRGTQYF	TGTGCCAGCAGCCCCACCCGAGGTACGCAGTATTTT
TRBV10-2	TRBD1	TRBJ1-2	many	CASSESTGGYGYTF	TGCGCCAGCAGTGAGTCGACAGGGGGCTATGGCTACACCTTC
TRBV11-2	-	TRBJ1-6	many	CASSSLGGLSHSPLHF	TGTGCCAGCAGTTCTCTGGGGGGCCTCTCTCATTCACCCCTCCACTTT
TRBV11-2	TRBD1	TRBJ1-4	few	CASSRTGGGGSTNEKLFF	TGTGCCAGCAGCCGGACAGGGGGCGGTGGGTCTACTAATGAAAAACTGTTTTTT
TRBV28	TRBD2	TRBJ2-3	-	CASRPSGGPGASTDTQYF	TGTGCCAGCAGACCTAGCGGGGGGCCAGGGGCTAGCACAGATACGCAGTATTTT
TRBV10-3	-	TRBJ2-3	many	CAIRTAAASTDTQYF	TGTGCCATCAGGACTGCGGCTGCTAGCACAGATACGCAGTATTTT
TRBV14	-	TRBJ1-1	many	CASSLLGAAEAFF	TGTGCCAGCAGCCTTCTAGGGGCGGCTGAAGCTTTCTTT
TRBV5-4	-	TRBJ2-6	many	CASSPTYSGANVLTF	TGTGCCAGCAGCCCGACATACTCTGGGGCCAACGTCCTGACTTTC
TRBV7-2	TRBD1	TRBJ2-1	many	CASSLAPTTGKFF	TGTGCCAGCAGCTTAGCGCCGACGACAGGGAAATTCTTC
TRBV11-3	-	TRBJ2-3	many	CASSWTSTDTQYF	TGTGCCAGCAGCTGGACTAGCACAGATACGCAGTATTTT
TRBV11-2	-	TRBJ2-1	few	CASSLALSDNEQFF	TGTGCCAGCAGCTTAGCATTGAGTGACAATGAGCAGTTCTTC
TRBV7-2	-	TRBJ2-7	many	CASSLRRGGYEQYF	TGTGCCAGCAGCTTAAGGCGGGGAGGCTACGAGCAGTACTTC
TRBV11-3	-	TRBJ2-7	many	CASSLDLGGEQYF	TGTGCCAGCAGCTTAGATTTGGGGGGCGAGCAGTACTTC
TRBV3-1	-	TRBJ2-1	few	CASSLPRTGNEQFF	TGTGCCAGCAGCCTCCCGAGAACAGGGAACGAGCAGTTCTTC
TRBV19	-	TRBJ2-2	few	CASSIKPGNTGELFF	TGTGCCAGTAGTATAAAGCCAGGAAACACCGGGGAGCTGTTTTTT
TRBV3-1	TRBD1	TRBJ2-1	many	CASSQDSRGSYNEQFF	TGTGCCAGCAGCCAAGATAGCAGGGGGTCCTACAATGAGCAGTTCTTC
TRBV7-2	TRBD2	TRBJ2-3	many	CASSLALAGGRTQYF	TGTGCCAGCAGCTTAGCACTAGCGGGGGGGCGTACGCAGTATTTT
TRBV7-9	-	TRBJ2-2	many	CASSPRGDTGELFF	TGTGCCAGCAGCCCAAGGGGGGACACCGGGGAGCTGTTTTTT
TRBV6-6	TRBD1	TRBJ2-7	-	CASRPRDSAAYEQYF	TGTGCCAGCAGGCCCAGGGACAGTGCGGCCTACGAGCAGTACTTC